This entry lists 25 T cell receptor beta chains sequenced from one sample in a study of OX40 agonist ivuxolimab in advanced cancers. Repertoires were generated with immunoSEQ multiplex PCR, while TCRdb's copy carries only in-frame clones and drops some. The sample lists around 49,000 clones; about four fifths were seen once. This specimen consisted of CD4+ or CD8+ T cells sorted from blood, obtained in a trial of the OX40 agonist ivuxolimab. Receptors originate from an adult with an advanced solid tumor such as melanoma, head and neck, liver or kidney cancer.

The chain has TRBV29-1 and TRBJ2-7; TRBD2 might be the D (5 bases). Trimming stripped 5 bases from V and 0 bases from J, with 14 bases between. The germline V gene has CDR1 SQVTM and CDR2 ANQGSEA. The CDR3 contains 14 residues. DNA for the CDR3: TGCAGCGTTAAGGCGTCCGGGATCTCCTACGAGCAGTACTTC. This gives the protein CSVKASGISYEQYF.

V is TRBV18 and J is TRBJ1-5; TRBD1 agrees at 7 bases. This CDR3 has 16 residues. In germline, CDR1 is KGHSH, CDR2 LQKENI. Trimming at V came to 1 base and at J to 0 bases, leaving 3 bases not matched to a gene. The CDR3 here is CASSPRTGDSNQPQHF. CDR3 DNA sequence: TGTGCCAGCTCACCACGAACAGGGGATAGCAATCAGCCCCAGCATTTT.

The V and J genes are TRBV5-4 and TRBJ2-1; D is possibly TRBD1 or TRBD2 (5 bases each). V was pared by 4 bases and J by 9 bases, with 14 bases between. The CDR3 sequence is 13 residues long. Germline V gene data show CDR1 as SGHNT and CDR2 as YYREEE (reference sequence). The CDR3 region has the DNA TGTGCCAGCAGCCCGGGACCCTCCGGTGAGCAGTTCTTC. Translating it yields CASSPGPSGEQFF.

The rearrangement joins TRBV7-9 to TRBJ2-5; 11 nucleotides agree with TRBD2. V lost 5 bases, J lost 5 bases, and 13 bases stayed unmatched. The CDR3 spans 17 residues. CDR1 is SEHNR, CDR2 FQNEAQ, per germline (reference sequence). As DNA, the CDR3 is TGTGCCAGCAGCCCCGGGACTAGCGGCTGGGTGGGGGAGACCCAGTACTTC. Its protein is CASSPGTSGWVGETQYF.

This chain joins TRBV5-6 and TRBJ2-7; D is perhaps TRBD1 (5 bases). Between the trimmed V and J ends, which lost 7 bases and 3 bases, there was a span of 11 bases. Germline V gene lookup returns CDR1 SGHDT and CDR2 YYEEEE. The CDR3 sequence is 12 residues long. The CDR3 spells CASGARGYEQYF. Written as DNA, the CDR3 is TGTGCCAGCGGGGCGAGAGGCTACGAGCAGTACTTC.

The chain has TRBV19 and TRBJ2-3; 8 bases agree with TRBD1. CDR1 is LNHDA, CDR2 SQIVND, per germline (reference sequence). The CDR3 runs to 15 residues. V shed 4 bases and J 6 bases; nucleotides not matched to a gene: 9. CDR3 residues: CASSTQGASVDTQYF. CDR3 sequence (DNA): TGTGCCAGTAGTACCCAGGGGGCGAGTGTGGATACGCAGTATTTT.

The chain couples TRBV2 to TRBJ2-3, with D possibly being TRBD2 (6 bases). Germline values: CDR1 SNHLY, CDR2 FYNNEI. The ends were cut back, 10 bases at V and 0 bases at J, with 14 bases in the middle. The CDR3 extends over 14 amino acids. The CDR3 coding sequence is TGTGCCAACCGGGGGTTTTCTAGCACAGATACGCAGTATTTT. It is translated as CANRGFSSTDTQYF.

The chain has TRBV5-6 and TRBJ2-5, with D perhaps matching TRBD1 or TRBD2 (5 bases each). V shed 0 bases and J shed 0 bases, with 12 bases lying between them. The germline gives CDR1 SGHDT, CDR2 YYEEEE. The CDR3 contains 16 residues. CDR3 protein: CASSLGDRQYQETQYF. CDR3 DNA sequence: TGTGCCAGCAGCTTGGGGGACCGACAGTACCAAGAGACCCAGTACTTC.

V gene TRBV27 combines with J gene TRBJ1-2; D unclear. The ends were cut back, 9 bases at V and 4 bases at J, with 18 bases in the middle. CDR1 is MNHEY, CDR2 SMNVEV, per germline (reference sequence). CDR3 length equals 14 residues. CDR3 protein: CARTTETKFYGYTF. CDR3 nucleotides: TGTGCCAGGACTACCGAGACAAAATTCTATGGCTACACCTTC.

For the CDR3, the DNA is TGCAGCGTGATCGACAGGGTATCCTACGAGCAGTACTTC. Encoded protein: CSVIDRVSYEQYF. The J gene is TRBJ2-7, the V gene TRBV29-1, with 7 bases identical to TRBD1. Germline CDR1 is SQVTM and CDR2 is ANQGSEA. The CDR3 loop spans 13 amino acids. Trimming cost V 6 bases and J 1 base; bases outside gene matches: 6.

CDR3 residues: CASSLSGGSYEQYF. The CDR3 DNA reads as TGCGCCAGCAGCCTAAGCGGGGGGAGCTACGAGCAGTACTTC. The V call is TRBV4-1, the J call TRBJ2-7, with 9 bases fitting TRBD2. Germline loops: CDR1 MGHRA, CDR2 YSYEKL. The trim removed 4 bases at V and 3 bases at J, leaving 4 bases unmatched. The CDR3 consists of 14 residues.

The CDR3 reads CASSVESNEQFF. Here the CDR3 DNA reads TGTGCCAGCAGCGTAGAATCCAATGAGCAGTTCTTC. The chain couples TRBV9 to TRBJ2-1; no clear D. This CDR3 spans 12 amino acids. Germline V gives CDR1 SGDLS, CDR2 YYNGEE. V was cut by 0 bases and J by 6 bases, with 4 bases left in between.

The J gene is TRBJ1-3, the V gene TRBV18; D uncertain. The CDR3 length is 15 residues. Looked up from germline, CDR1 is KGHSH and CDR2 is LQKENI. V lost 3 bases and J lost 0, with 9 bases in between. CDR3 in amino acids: CASSPGADSGNTIYF. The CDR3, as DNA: TGTGCCAGCTCACCGGGTGCTGACTCTGGAAACACCATATATTTT. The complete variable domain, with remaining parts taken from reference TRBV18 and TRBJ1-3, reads NAGVMQNPRHLVRRRGQEARLRCSPMKGHSHVYWYRQLPEEGLKFMVYLQKENIIDESGMPKERFSAEFPKEGPSILRIQQVVRGDSAAYFCASSPGADSGNTIYFGEGSWLTVV.

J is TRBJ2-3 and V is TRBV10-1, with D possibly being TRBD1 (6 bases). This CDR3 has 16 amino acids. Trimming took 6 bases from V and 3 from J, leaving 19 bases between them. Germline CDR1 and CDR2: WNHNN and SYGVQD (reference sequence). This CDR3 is CASSYRVRARTDTQYF. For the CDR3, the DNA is TGCGCCAGCAGCTACAGGGTCAGGGCAAGGACAGATACGCAGTATTTT.

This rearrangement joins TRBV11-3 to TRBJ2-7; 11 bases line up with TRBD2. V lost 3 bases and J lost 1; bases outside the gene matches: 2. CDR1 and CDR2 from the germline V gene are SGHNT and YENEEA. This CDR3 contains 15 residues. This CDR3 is CASSFTSGGSYEQYF. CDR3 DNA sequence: TGTGCCAGCAGCTTCACTAGCGGGGGATCCTACGAGCAGTACTTC. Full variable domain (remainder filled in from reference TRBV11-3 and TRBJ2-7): EAGVVQSPRYKIIEKKQPVAFWCNPISGHNTLYWYLQNLGQGPELLIRYENEEAVDDSQLPKDRFSAERLKGVDSTLKIQPAELGDSAVYLCASSFTSGGSYEQYFGPGTRLTVT.

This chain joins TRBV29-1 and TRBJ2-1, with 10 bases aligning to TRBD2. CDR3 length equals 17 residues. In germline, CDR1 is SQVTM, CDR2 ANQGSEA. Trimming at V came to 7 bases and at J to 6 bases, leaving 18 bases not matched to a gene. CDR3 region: CSASHLAGVDSGNEQFF. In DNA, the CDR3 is TGCAGCGCCTCTCATCTAGCGGGAGTTGATTCGGGCAATGAGCAGTTCTTC.

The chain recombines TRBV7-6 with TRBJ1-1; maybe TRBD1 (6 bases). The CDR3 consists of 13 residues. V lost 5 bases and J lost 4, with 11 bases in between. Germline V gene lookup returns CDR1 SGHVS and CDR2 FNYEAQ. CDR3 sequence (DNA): TGTGCCAGCAGCCCAGGGGTGGGCACTGAAGCTTTCTTT. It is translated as CASSPGVGTEAFF. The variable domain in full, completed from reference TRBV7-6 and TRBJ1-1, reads GAGVSQSPRYKVTKRGQDVALRCDPISGHVSLYWYRQALGQGPEFLTYFNYEAQQDKSGLPNDRFSAERPEGSISTLTIQRTEQRDSAMYRCASSPGVGTEAFFGQGTRLTVV.

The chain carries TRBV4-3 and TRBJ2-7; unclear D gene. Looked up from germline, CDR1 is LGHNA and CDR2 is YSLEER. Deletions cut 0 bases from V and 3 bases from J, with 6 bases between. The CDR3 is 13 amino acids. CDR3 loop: CASSQEGNYEQYF. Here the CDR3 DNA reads TGCGCCAGCAGCCAAGAGGGCAACTACGAGCAGTACTTC.

This CDR3 reads CASSQAGLGGEQYF. The CDR3 nucleotides read TGCGCCAGCAGCCAAGCGGGACTAGGGGGCGAGCAGTACTTC. The rearrangement links TRBV4-1 to TRBJ2-7, with TRBD2 identical over 8 bases. This CDR3 has 14 amino acids. Germline V lookup: CDR1 MGHRA, CDR2 YSYEKL. V was clipped by 1 base and J by 6 bases; unmatched bases: 5.

The CDR3 loop reads CASSLGNEQFF. CDR3 coding DNA: TGTGCCAGCAGCTTAGGTAATGAGCAGTTCTTC. The chain is built from TRBV7-6 and TRBJ2-1; D not certain. The germline V and J ends were trimmed by 1 base and 7 bases, with 2 bases remaining between them. The CDR3 sequence is 11 residues long. Looked up from germline, CDR1 is SGHVS and CDR2 is FNYEAQ.

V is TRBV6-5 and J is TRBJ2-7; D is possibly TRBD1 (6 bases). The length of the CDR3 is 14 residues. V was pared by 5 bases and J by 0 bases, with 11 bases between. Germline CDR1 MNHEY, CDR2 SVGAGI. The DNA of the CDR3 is TGTGCCAGCAGTACGGGACATCCCTCCTACGAGCAGTACTTC. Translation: CASSTGHPSYEQYF.

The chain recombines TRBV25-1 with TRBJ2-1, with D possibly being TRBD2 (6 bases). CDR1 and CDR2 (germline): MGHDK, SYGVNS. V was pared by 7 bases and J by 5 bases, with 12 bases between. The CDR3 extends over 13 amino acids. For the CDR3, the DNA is TGTGCCAGCATGGAGGGACGAGACAATGAGCAGTTCTTC. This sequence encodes CASMEGRDNEQFF.

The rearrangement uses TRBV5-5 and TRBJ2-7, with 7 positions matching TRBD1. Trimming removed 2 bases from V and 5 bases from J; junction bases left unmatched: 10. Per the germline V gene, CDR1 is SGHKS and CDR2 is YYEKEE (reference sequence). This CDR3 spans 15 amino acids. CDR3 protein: CASSFHFPTGNEQYF. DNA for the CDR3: TGTGCCAGCAGCTTCCACTTTCCGACAGGGAACGAGCAGTACTTC.

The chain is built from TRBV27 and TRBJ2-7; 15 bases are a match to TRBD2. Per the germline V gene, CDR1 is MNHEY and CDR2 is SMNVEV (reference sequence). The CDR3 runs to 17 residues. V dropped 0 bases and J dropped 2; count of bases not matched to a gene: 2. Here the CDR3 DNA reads TGTGCCAGCAGTTTATCGGGACTAGCGGGAGGAACCTACGAGCAGTACTTC. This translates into CASSLSGLAGGTYEQYF.

The CDR3 loop reads CASSLVQGGVDTQYF. The CDR3 DNA reads as TGTGCCAGCAGCTTAGTACAGGGGGGTGTAGATACGCAGTATTTT. V and J are TRBV7-2 and TRBJ2-3, with 8 bases that match TRBD1. Unmatched junction bases numbered 5, after V lost 1 base and J lost 5 bases. The CDR3 sequence is 15 residues long. Germline V gene lookup returns CDR1 SGHTA and CDR2 FQGNSA.